This TCR beta chain was obtained from a study of cytomegalovirus exposure and HLA in healthy donors. The CDR3 extends over 12 amino acids. The germline V gene encodes CDR1 MNHGY and CDR2 SAAAGT. Trimming took 7 bases from V and 4 from J, leaving 8 bases between them. The study's findings and limits: The later analysis indicated that the majority of CMV-associated TCR beta chains appeared HLA-restricted.

It was with 60 Vbeta and 13 Jbeta primers that the PCR ran. Assay: immunoSEQ multiplex PCR; the TCRdb copy retains only in-frame clones and omits some. This sample has approximately 150,000 clones, with under 70% found just once. This clone has just a few counts. The antigen is not known. This receptor was taken from a woman in her 30s in good health and CMV-seropositive. The chain recombines TRBV6-8 with TRBJ1-5; D not certain. Sample: PBMCs. CDR3 sequence reads: CASNPQNQPQHF. CDR3 DNA: TGTGCCAGCAACCCCCAGAATCAGCCCCAGCATTTT.